The 22 T cell receptor beta chains below come from one sample, sequenced in a study of blood T cell repertoires in COVID-19. Sequencing used immunoSEQ multiplex PCR; TCRdb keeps in-frame clones, though not all of them. The sample has about 200,000 clones; 70% to 85% are singletons. Sample: peripheral blood. These receptors were taken from a human donor in a cohort sampled during active COVID-19.

The V call is TRBV3-1 (or the pseudogene TRBV3-2), the J call TRBJ2-5, with D hard to call. The ends were cut back, 0 bases at V and 9 bases at J, with 17 bases in the middle. The CDR3 runs to 15 residues. CDR1 is LGHDT and CDR2 is YNNKEL in the germline V gene (reference sequence). In nucleotides, the CDR3 is TGTGCCAGCAGCCAAGAGGTTCTAGTGGGTCGGGCCCAGTACTTC. It yields the protein CASSQEVLVGRAQYF.

The DNA for the CDR3 is TGTGCCAGCAGTTTCAGACTAGCGGGATACTACGAGCAGTACTTC. This translates into CASSFRLAGYYEQYF. The V and J genes are TRBV28 and TRBJ2-7; TRBD2 matches 11 bases. The V gene's germline CDR1 is MDHEN and CDR2 SYDVKM. J lost 3 bases, V lost 3 bases, and 4 bases had no gene match. This CDR3 has 15 amino acids. Full variable domain (rest looked up from reference TRBV28 and TRBJ2-7): DVKVTQSSRYLVKRTGEKVFLECVQDMDHENMFWYRQDPGLGLRLIYFSYDVKMKEKGDIPEGYSVSREKKERFSLILESASTNQTSMYLCASSFRLAGYYEQYFGPGTRLTVT.

The rearrangement joins TRBV5-6 to TRBJ2-1, with TRBD1 identical over 7 bases. J gave up 5 bases and V 3 bases, and 5 bases lay outside the gene matches. Per germline, CDR1 SGHDT and CDR2 YYEEEE. The CDR3 consists of 14 residues. The CDR3 here is CASSYGTVNNEQFF. CDR3 nucleotides: TGTGCCAGCAGCTACGGGACAGTTAACAATGAGCAGTTCTTC.

This sequence joins TRBV2 and TRBJ2-7; tentatively, D is TRBD1 (7 bases). This CDR3 is built from 12 residues. Germline V gives CDR1 SNHLY, CDR2 FYNNEI. The ends were cut back, 11 bases at V and 0 bases at J, with 11 bases in the middle. The CDR3 DNA follows: TGTGCCGGCGGGGACAGCTCCTACGAGCAGTACTTC. Protein product: CAGGDSSYEQYF.

CDR3 nucleotides: TGTGCCAGCAGTGAGCGGGGGGTCGGGACCCAGTACTTC. This codes for CASSERGVGTQYF. This chain links TRBV2 with TRBJ2-5; 8 positions match TRBD2. With V trimmed by 3 bases and J by 7 bases, 4 bases remained unmatched. This CDR3 contains 13 residues. From germline, CDR1 is SNHLY and CDR2 FYNNEI. Complete variable domain (other parts from reference TRBV2 and TRBJ2-5): EPEVTQTPSHQVTQMGQEVILRCVPISNHLYFYWYRQILGQKVEFLVSFYNNEISEKSEIFDDQFSVERPDGSNFTLKIRSTKLEDSAMYFCASSERGVGTQYFGPGTRLLVL.

The rearrangement links TRBV28 to TRBJ1-6; possible D gene TRBD1, 5 bases. Trimming took off 2 bases at V and 14 bases at J, with 22 bases between the two ends. Germline values: CDR1 MDHEN, CDR2 SYDVKM. This CDR3 contains 16 residues. The CDR3 sequence: CASSLMAGPQIQSLHF. Written as DNA, the CDR3 is TGTGCCAGCAGTTTAATGGCGGGACCCCAGATTCAATCCCTCCACTTT.

The chain recombines TRBV5-6 with TRBJ2-7; 10 nucleotides line up with TRBD2. Germline V CDR1 and CDR2: SGHDT, YYEEEE. V was pared by 4 bases and J by 1 base, with 5 bases of the junction left unmatched. The CDR3 has 15 amino acids. CDR3 DNA: TGTGCCAGCAGCCTTAGCGGGAGGCCGTCCTACGAGCAGTACTTC. Protein sequence: CASSLSGRPSYEQYF.

V gene TRBV18 combines with J gene TRBJ2-1; TRBD2 aligns across 11 bases. The germline V gene encodes CDR1 KGHSH and CDR2 LQKENI. The length of the CDR3 is 16 residues. V shed 3 bases and J 4 bases; nucleotides not matched to a gene: 5. CDR3 coding DNA: TGTGCCAGCTCACCCATAGCGGGAGGGCCGTACAATGAGCAGTTCTTC. Protein sequence: CASSPIAGGPYNEQFF.

This rearrangement joins TRBV7-6 to TRBJ2-1, with 10 bases lining up with TRBD1. Germline lookup yields CDR1 SGHVS and CDR2 FNYEAQ. V was pared by 4 bases and J by 9 bases, with 6 bases of the junction left unmatched. The CDR3 is 14 residues long. The CDR3 is CASSSGTGESEQFF. The CDR3 bases are TGTGCCAGCAGCTCCGGGACAGGGGAGAGTGAGCAGTTCTTC.

The CDR3 here is CASSLATLGRNYNSPLHF. CDR3 nucleotide sequence: TGTGCCAGCAGCTTAGCCACATTGGGCAGAAACTATAATTCACCCCTCCACTTT. The chain carries TRBV11-2 and TRBJ1-6; D not resolved. The germline V gene has CDR1 SGHAT and CDR2 FQNNGV. There are 18 residues in the CDR3. Between the trimmed V and J ends, which lost 1 base and 3 bases, there was a span of 16 bases. The complete variable domain, with remaining parts taken from reference TRBV11-2 and TRBJ1-6, reads EAGVAQSPRYKIIEKRQSVAFWCNPISGHATLYWYQQILGQGPKLLIQFQNNGVVDDSQLPKDRFSAERLKGVDSTLKIQPAKLEDSAVYLCASSLATLGRNYNSPLHFGNGTRLTVT.

This clone was counted once. The chain employs TRBV3-1 (or the pseudogene TRBV3-2) and TRBJ2-7; D may be TRBD2 (5 bases). V was trimmed by 0 bases and J by 7 bases, leaving 10 bases between them. The V gene's germline CDR1 is LGHDT and CDR2 YNNKEL (reference sequence). CDR3 size: 13 residues. CDR3 sequence (DNA): TGTGCCAGCAGCCAAGATAGGGCGGGTGAGCAGTACTTC. Translation: CASSQDRAGEQYF.

This chain uses TRBV28 with TRBJ1-1; 9 bases map to TRBD1. CDR3 length equals 16 residues. Germline trimming cut 2 bases from V and 3 bases from J; bases unmatched to any gene: 7. The germline gives CDR1 MDHEN, CDR2 SYDVKM. The CDR3 reads CASSLGTGWRDTEAFF. The DNA for the CDR3 is TGTGCCAGCAGTTTAGGGACAGGGTGGAGGGACACTGAAGCTTTCTTT.

The chain employs TRBV18 and TRBJ2-3; the D gene is possibly TRBD1 (7 bases). Germline assignment: CDR1 KGHSH and CDR2 LQKENI. The CDR3 is 15 amino acids. The V end was cut by 6 bases, the J end by 4 bases, with 17 bases between. CDR3 in amino acids: CASSQGGGSADTQYF. The CDR3 nucleotides are TGTGCCAGCTCCCAGGGGGGAGGATCCGCAGATACGCAGTATTTT.

The chain has TRBV2 and TRBJ1-4; D is undetermined. Per germline, CDR1 SNHLY and CDR2 FYNNEI. The CDR3 has 13 residues. The V and J ends lost 8 bases and 4 bases respectively, with 11 bases between them. The CDR3 DNA reads TGTGCCAGCGCCGGGGTCTTTAATGAAAAACTGTTTTTT. Protein product: CASAGVFNEKLFF.

The chain is built from TRBV19 and TRBJ2-4; TRBD1 is a possible D gene (7 bases). Deletions cut 4 bases from V and 1 base from J, with 20 bases between. Looked up from germline, CDR1 is LNHDA and CDR2 is SQIVND (reference sequence). CDR3 length: 18 amino acids. The CDR3 region is CASSKGARGRSAKNIQYF. The CDR3 nucleotides are TGTGCCAGTAGTAAGGGGGCCAGGGGGAGGTCGGCCAAAAACATTCAGTACTTC.

This rearrangement joins TRBV5-1 to TRBJ2-7; tentatively, D is TRBD1 (6 bases). The CDR3 spans 15 residues. V was cut by 1 base and J by 3 bases, with 14 bases left in between. Germline lookup yields CDR1 SGHRS and CDR2 YFSETQ. For the CDR3, the DNA is TGCGCCAGCAGCTTGTCTCCAGGGGTGAACTACGAGCAGTACTTC. This sequence encodes CASSLSPGVNYEQYF. The full variable domain, completed using reference TRBV5-1 and TRBJ2-7, is KAGVTQTPRYLIKTRGQQVTLSCSPISGHRSVSWYQQTPGQGLQFLFEYFSETQRNKGNFPGRFSGRQFSNSRSEMNVSTLELGDSALYLCASSLSPGVNYEQYFGPGTRLTVT.

This chain connects TRBV5-4 to TRBJ2-1; D might be TRBD2 (5 bases). V shed 4 bases and J shed 7 bases, with 18 bases lying between them. The V gene's germline CDR1 is SGHNT and CDR2 YYREEE (reference sequence). The CDR3 covers 15 residues. The chain's CDR3 is CASSPGGKANNEQFF. The DNA of the CDR3 is TGTGCCAGCAGCCCAGGAGGTAAGGCCAATAATGAGCAGTTCTTC.

The V gene is TRBV5-1, the J gene TRBJ2-7; 11 bases line up with TRBD2. The germline CDR1 and CDR2 sequences are SGHRS and YFSETQ. This CDR3 has 17 residues. After removal of 0 bases from V and 3 bases from J, the junction contained 8 bases not matched to a gene. The CDR3 reads CASSLDLAGGRGYEQYF. In nucleotides, the CDR3 is TGCGCCAGCAGCTTGGACCTAGCGGGAGGCCGGGGCTACGAGCAGTACTTC.

The chain couples TRBV10-1 to TRBJ2-1, with TRBD2 identical over 10 bases. Germline lookup yields CDR1 WNHNN and CDR2 SYGVQD (reference sequence). This CDR3 region has 16 residues. Germline trimming cut 1 base from V and 10 bases from J; bases unmatched to any gene: 10. CDR3 in DNA: TGCGCCAGCAGTGAGTTCGGCCTAGCGGGAGAGAAGGAGCAGTTCTTC. Translated: CASSEFGLAGEKEQFF.

For the CDR3, the DNA is TGTGCCAGCAGCAAAGGGTGGCGGAAGGGGGAAGAGACCCAGTACTTC. Translated, it gives CASSKGWRKGEETQYF. This chain connects TRBV9 to TRBJ2-5; D is perhaps TRBD1 (6 bases). This CDR3 is 16 amino acids long. V was pared by 4 bases and J by 3 bases, with 19 bases between. Germline-derived CDR1 and CDR2 are SGDLS and YYNGEE.

V gene TRBV28 combines with J gene TRBJ1-3, with D possibly being TRBD1 (5 bases). The CDR3 spans 16 residues. Trimming left V 6 bases short and J 7 bases short, with 22 bases between. The germline gives CDR1 MDHEN, CDR2 SYDVKM. CDR3 in DNA: TGTGCCAGCAGCCAAAACCGGGACGGAGGGAGGAACACCATATATTTT. It translates to CASSQNRDGGRNTIYF.

The rearrangement links TRBV10-3 to TRBJ1-2; weak D call: TRBD1 (5 bases). V was shortened by 2 bases and J by 4 bases, with 8 bases between the two germline ends. Germline CDR1 ENHRY, CDR2 SYGVKD. The CDR3 has 13 amino acids. Written as DNA, the CDR3 is TGTGCCATCAGTGAGACAGGAGCCTATGGCTACACCTTC. Its translation: CAISETGAYGYTF.